This TCR beta chain was captured by sequencing in a study of cytomegalovirus exposure and HLA in healthy donors. Study details: Earlier, about 179 million T cells were analyzed, and 117 million unique TCR beta sequences were found among them.

The sample holds a few counts of this clone. No antigen is known for it. Broader study findings: TCR beta V segments were, for the most part, productive about 87% or about 30% of the time in an earlier analysis. Later genetic work tied a missense DCLRE1C variant to beta-chain V and J trimming.

The PCR employed 60 Vbeta primers together with 13 Jbeta primers. The authors' processing: An analysis that came later counted roughly 87 million unique TCR beta chains, around 12 million shared. TCRdb's copy holds only in-frame clones and misses some; the assay was immunoSEQ multiplex PCR. From that table come the V and J calls and clone size; the DNA was used to work out D and trimming. This table has some 120,000 clones, over 70% appearing once. The sequence was obtained from a woman between 35 and 50 years old in good health and CMV-seronegative. Sequenced sample: PBMCs.

The CDR3 reads CAGSGSSYNEQFF. CDR3 DNA: TGTGCCGGGAGCGGGAGCTCCTACAATGAGCAGTTCTTC. The rearrangement joins TRBV2 to TRBJ2-1, with 8 bases aligning to TRBD2. Germline lookup yields CDR1 SNHLY and CDR2 FYNNEI. The CDR3 has 13 amino acids. With 11 bases clipped from V and 0 bases from J, the junction kept 3 bases outside the gene matches.